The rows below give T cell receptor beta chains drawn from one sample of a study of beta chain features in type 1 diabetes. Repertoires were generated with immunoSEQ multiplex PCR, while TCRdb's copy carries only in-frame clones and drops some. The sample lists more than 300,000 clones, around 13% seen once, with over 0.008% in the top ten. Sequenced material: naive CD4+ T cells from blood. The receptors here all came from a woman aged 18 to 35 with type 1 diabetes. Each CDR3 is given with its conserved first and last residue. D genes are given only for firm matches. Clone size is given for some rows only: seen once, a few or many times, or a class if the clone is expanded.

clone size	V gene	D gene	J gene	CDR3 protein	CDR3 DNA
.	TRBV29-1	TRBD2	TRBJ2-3	CSVEGGFRDTQYF	TGCAGCGTCGAGGGAGGGTTCAGAGATACGCAGTATTTT
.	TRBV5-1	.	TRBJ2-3	CASRQGTDTQYF	TGCGCCAGCAGACAGGGCACAGATACGCAGTATTTT
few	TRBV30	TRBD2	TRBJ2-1	CAWSRRRTSGRGGDEQFF	TGTGCCTGGAGCCGACGGCGGACTAGCGGGAGGGGGGGGGATGAGCAGTTCTTC
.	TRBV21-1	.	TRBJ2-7	CASSNNGGYSYEQYF	TGTGCCAGCAGCAACAATGGCGGGTACTCCTACGAGCAGTACTTC
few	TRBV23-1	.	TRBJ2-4	CASIRLAKNIQYF	TGCGCCAGCATACGACTAGCCAAAAACATTCAGTACTTC
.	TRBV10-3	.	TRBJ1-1	CAISESVGRPLEAFF	TGTGCCATCAGTGAGTCGGTGGGCAGGCCCCTTGAAGCTTTCTTT
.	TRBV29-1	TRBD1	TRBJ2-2	CSVEMDRAFTGELFF	TGCAGCGTTGAAATGGACAGGGCGTTCACCGGGGAGCTGTTTTTT
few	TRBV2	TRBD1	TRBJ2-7	CAGNLDRQGNEQYF	TGTGCCGGAAACTTAGACAGACAGGGGAACGAGCAGTACTTC
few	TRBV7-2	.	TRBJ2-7	CASSLATSSYEQYF	TGTGCCAGCAGCTTAGCTACTAGCTCCTACGAGCAGTACTTC
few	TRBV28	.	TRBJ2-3	CASSLLQAETDTQYF	TGTGCCAGCAGTTTATTACAGGCTGAGACAGATACGCAGTATTTT
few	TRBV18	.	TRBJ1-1	CASCSGMNTEAFF	TGTGCCAGCTGCTCCGGTATGAACACTGAAGCTTTCTTT
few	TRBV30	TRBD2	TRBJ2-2	CASSRLAGMNTGELFF	TGTGCCAGCTCAAGACTAGCGGGGATGAACACCGGGGAGCTGTTTTTT
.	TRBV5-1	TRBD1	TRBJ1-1	CASSIDRGPAGTEAFF	TGCGCCAGCAGCATTGACAGGGGACCAGCGGGCACTGAAGCTTTCTTT
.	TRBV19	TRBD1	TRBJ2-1	CASSIVGQGLYNEQFF	TGTGCCAGTAGTATAGTAGGACAGGGGCTATACAATGAGCAGTTCTTC
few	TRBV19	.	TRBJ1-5	CASSIEGPLADQPQHF	TGTGCCAGTAGTATAGAGGGTCCTCTAGCCGATCAGCCCCAGCATTTT
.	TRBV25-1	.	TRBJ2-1	CASSERRWDEQFF	TGTGCCAGCAGTGAAAGGCGGTGGGATGAGCAGTTCTTC
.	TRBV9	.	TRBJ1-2	CASSAGLQDGYGYTF	TGTGCCAGCAGCGCAGGACTCCAGGACGGCTATGGCTACACCTTC
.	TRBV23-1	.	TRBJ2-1	CASSLPDRGQMAYNEQFF	TGCGCCAGCAGTCTCCCTGATAGGGGCCAGATGGCCTACAATGAGCAGTTCTTC
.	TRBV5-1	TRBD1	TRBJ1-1	CASSAGDRGTEAFF	TGCGCCAGCAGCGCTGGGGACAGGGGGACTGAAGCTTTCTTT
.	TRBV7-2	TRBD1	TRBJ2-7	CASSGGQGPAEQYF	TGTGCCAGCAGCGGGGGACAGGGTCCCGCCGAGCAGTACTTC
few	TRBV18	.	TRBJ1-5	CASSLDRNQPQHF	TGTGCCAGCTCACTCGACAGAAATCAGCCCCAGCATTTT
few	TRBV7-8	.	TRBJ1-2	CASSLGGLGPYGYTF	TGTGCCAGCAGCTTAGGCGGACTAGGCCCCTATGGCTACACCTTC
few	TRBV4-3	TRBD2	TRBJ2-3	CASSQLAPGLAGPGDTQYF	TGCGCCAGCAGCCAACTAGCACCGGGACTAGCGGGCCCGGGGGATACGCAGTATTTT
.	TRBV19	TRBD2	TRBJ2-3	CASTPRAGGSRGTDTQYF	TGTGCCAGTACCCCCCGGGCGGGGGGCTCCCGAGGTACAGATACGCAGTATTTT
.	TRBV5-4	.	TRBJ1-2	CASSLGPGASGYTF	TGTGCCAGCAGCTTGGGGCCAGGGGCGAGCGGCTACACCTTC
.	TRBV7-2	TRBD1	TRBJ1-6	CASSPFDRDNSPLHF	TGTGCCAGCAGCCCGTTCGACAGGGATAATTCACCCCTCCACTTT
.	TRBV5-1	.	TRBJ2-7	CASSAVQGFTYEQYF	TGCGCCAGCAGCGCTGTGCAGGGTTTCACCTACGAGCAGTACTTC
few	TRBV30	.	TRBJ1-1	CAWLKTGQGVAFF	TGTGCCTGGCTCAAGACAGGCCAAGGGGTAGCTTTCTTT
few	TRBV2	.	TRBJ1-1	CASAGGRYMNTEAFF	TGTGCCAGCGCGGGGGGTAGGTACATGAACACTGAAGCTTTCTTT
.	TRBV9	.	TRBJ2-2	CASSVSNKHTGELFF	TGTGCCAGCAGCGTATCGAATAAGCACACCGGGGAGCTGTTTTTT
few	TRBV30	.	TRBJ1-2	CAWRRREPYGYTF	TGTGCCTGGCGTAGGAGGGAGCCGTATGGCTACACCTTC
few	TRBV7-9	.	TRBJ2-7	CASSSPRNRDSYEQYF	TGTGCCAGCAGCTCTCCCCGGAACAGGGACTCCTACGAGCAGTACTTC
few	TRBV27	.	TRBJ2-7	CASSLSPFRGQYF	TGTGCCAGCAGTTTATCCCCTTTTCGCGGGCAGTACTTC
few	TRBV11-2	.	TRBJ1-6	CASSLSRRYRNSPLHF	TGTGCCAGCAGCCTATCTCGTCGATACAGGAATTCACCCCTCCACTTT
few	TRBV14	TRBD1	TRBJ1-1	CASSQQLQGEAFF	TGTGCCAGCAGCCAACAACTACAGGGGGAAGCTTTCTTT
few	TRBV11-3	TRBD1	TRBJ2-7	CASSSRDRDTYEQYF	TGTGCCAGCAGCTCACGGGACAGGGATACCTACGAGCAGTACTTC
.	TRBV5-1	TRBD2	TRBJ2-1	CASSLATSGGNEQFF	TGCGCCAGCAGCTTGGCCACTAGCGGGGGTAATGAGCAGTTCTTC
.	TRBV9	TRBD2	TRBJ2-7	CASSADSGGRGEQYF	TGTGCCAGCAGCGCCGATTCGGGGGGTCGGGGCGAGCAGTACTTC
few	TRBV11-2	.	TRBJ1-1	CASSRTENTEAFF	TGTGCCAGCAGCCGAACAGAGAACACTGAAGCTTTCTTT
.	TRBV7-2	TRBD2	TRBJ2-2	CASSSQPSGTGTGELFF	TGTGCCAGCAGCTCCCAGCCGAGCGGGACTGGCACCGGGGAGCTGTTTTTT
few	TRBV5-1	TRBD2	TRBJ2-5	CASSPQYGGGETQYF	TGCGCCAGCAGCCCCCAATACGGCGGGGGAGAGACCCAGTACTTC
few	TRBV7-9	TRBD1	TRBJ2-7	CASSLVSGGHYEQYF	TGTGCCAGCAGCTTAGTGTCAGGGGGCCACTACGAGCAGTACTTC
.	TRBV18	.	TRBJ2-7	CASSPRLEGSGEQYF	TGTGCCAGCTCACCGAGACTAGAAGGATCTGGCGAGCAGTACTTC
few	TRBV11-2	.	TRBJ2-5	CASGRGAQETQYF	TGTGCCAGCGGAAGAGGTGCTCAAGAGACCCAGTACTTC